This T cell receptor (beta chain) was sequenced during a study of blood T cell repertoires in COVID-19. Method: immunoSEQ multiplex PCR; TCRdb's copy keeps in-frame clones and lacks some. This table has around 86,000 clones, 83% appearing once. Germline V lookup: CDR1 MDHEN, CDR2 SYDVKM. The CDR3 consists of 15 residues. V was clipped by 4 bases and J by 5 bases, with 17 bases between them. Sample: peripheral blood. The genes are TRBV28 and TRBJ1-2, with D possibly matching TRBD1 (6 bases). This receptor was identified in an elderly woman with acute or convalescent COVID-19. This chain's CDR3 is CASSSEHRVPYGYTF. Here the CDR3 DNA reads TGTGCCAGCAGTTCCGAACACAGGGTCCCTTATGGCTACACCTTC.